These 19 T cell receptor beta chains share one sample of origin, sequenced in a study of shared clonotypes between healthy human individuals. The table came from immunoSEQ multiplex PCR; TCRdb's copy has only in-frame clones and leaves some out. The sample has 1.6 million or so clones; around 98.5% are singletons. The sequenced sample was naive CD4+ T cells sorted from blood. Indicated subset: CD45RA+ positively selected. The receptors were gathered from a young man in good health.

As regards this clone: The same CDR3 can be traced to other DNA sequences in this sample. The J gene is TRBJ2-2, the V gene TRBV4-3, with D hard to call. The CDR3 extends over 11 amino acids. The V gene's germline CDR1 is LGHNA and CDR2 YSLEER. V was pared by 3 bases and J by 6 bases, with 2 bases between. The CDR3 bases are TGCGCCAGCAGCCATCCCGGGGAGCTGTTTTTT. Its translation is CASSHPGELFF.

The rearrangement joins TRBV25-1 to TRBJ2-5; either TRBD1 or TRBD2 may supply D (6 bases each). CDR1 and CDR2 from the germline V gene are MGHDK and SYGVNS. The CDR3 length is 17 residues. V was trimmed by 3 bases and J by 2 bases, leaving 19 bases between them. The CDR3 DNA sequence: TGTGCCAGCAGTGACAGACGACTAGGGGGAAAACAAGAGACCCAGTACTTC. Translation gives CASSDRRLGGKQETQYF.

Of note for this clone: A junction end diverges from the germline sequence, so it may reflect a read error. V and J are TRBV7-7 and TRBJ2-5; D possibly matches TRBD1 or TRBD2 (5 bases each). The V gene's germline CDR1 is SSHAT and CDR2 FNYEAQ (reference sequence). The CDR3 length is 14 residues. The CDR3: CASSRGANQETQYF. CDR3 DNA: TGTGCTAGCAGCCGAGGGGCTAATCAAGAGACCCAGTACTTC. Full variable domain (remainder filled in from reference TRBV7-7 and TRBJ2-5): GAGVSQSPRYKVTKRGQDVTLRCDPISSHATLYWYQQALGQGPEFLTYFNYEAQPDKSGLPSDRFSAERPEGSISTLTIQRTEQRDSAMYRCASSRGANQETQYFGPGTRLLVL.

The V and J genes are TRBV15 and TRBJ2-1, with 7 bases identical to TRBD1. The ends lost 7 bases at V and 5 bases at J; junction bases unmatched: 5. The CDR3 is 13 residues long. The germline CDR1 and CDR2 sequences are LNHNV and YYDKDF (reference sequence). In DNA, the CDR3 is TGTGCCACCAAAACAGGGGCCCACAATGAGCAGTTCTTC. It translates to CATKTGAHNEQFF.

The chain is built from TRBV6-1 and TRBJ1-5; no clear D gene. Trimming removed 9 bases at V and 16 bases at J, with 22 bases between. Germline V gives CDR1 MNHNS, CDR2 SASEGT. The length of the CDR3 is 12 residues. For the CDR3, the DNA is TGTGCCAGTGCTGACCAGCCAGGTGGGTACCATTTT. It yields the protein CASADQPGGYHF.

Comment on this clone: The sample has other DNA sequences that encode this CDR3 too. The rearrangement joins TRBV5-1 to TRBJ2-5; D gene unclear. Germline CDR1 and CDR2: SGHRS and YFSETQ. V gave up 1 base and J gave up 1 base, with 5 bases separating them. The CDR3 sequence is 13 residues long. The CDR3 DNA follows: TGCGCCAGCAGCTTGACGCCCCAAGAGACCCAGTACTTC. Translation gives CASSLTPQETQYF.

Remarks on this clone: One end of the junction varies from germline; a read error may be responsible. The DNA for the CDR3 is TGTGCCAGCTCACCACCGACTAGCGGGGGGCTGGGAACTACGCTCTTC. Amino acids: CASSPPTSGGLGTTLF. J is TRBJ2-1 and V is TRBV18; TRBD2 matches at 13 bases. This CDR3 has 16 amino acids. The germline V gene has CDR1 KGHSH and CDR2 LQKENI.

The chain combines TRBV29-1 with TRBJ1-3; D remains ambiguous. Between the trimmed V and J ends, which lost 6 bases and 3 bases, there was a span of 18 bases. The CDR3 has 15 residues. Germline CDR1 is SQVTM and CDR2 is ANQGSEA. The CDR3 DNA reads TGCAGCGTGCTTCAAGCGGGAGGTTATGGAAACACCATATATTTT. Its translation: CSVLQAGGYGNTIYF. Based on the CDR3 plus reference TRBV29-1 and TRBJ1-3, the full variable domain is SAVISQKPSRDICQRGTSLTIQCQVDSQVTMMFWYRQQPGQSLTLIATANQGSEATYESGFVIDKFPISRPNLTFSTLTVSNMSPEDSSIYLCSVLQAGGYGNTIYFGEGSWLTVV.

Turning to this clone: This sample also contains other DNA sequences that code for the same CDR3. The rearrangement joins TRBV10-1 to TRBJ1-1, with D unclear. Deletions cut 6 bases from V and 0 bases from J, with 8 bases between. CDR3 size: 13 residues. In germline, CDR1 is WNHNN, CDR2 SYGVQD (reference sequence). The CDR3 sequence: CASSRNMNTEAFF. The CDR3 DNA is TGCGCCAGCAGCAGGAACATGAACACTGAAGCTTTCTTT.

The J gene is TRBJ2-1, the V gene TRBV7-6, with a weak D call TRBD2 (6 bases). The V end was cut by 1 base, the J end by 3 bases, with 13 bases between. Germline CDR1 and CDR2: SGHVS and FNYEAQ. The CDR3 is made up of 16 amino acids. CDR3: CASSLGLAEDYNEQFF. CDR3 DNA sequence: TGTGCCAGCAGCTTAGGGTTAGCGGAAGACTACAATGAGCAGTTCTTC. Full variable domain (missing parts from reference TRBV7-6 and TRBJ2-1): GAGVSQSPRYKVTKRGQDVALRCDPISGHVSLYWYRQALGQGPEFLTYFNYEAQQDKSGLPNDRFSAERPEGSISTLTIQRTEQRDSAMYRCASSLGLAEDYNEQFFGPGTRLTVL.

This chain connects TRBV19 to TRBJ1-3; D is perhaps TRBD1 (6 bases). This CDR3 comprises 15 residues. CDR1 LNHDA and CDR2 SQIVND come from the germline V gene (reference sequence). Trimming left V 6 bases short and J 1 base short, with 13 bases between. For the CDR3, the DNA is TGTGCCAGTAGCCGCACAGGGACTTCTGGAAACACCATATATTTT. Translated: CASSRTGTSGNTIYF.

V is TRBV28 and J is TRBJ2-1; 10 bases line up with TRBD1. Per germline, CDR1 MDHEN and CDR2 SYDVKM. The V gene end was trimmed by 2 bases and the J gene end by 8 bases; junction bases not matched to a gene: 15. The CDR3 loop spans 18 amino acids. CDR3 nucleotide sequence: TGTGCCAGCAGTTTACCGACGGGACGGGACAGGGGTCGGGATGAGCAGTTCTTC. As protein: CASSLPTGRDRGRDEQFF. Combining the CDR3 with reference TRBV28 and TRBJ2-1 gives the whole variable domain DVKVTQSSRYLVKRTGEKVFLECVQDMDHENMFWYRQDPGLGLRLIYFSYDVKMKEKGDIPEGYSVSREKKERFSLILESASTNQTSMYLCASSLPTGRDRGRDEQFFGPGTRLTVL.

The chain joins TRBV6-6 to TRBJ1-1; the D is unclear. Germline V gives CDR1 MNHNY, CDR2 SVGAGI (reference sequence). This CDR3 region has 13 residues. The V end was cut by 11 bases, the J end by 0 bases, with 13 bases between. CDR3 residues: CAFRGGMNTEAFF. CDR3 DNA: TGTGCCTTCCGAGGCGGGATGAACACTGAAGCTTTCTTT.

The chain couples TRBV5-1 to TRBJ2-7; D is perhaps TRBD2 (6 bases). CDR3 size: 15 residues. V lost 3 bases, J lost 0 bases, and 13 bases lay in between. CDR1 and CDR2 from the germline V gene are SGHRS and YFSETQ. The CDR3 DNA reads TGCGCCAGCAGCTCGGAGCCGGGACTCTCCTACGAGCAGTACTTC. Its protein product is CASSSEPGLSYEQYF.

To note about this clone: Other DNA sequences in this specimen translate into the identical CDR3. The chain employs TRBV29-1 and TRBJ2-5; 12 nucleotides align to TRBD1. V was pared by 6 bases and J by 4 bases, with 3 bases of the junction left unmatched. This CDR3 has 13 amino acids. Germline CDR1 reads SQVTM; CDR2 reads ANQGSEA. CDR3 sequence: CSVGQGARETQYF. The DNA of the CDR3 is TGCAGCGTGGGACAGGGGGCTCGAGAGACCCAGTACTTC.

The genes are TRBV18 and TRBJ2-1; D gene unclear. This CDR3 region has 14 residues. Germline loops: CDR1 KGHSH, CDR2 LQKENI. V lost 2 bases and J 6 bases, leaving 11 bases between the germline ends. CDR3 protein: CASSPNWGGNEQFF. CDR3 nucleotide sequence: TGTGCCAGCTCACCAAATTGGGGTGGCAATGAGCAGTTCTTC.

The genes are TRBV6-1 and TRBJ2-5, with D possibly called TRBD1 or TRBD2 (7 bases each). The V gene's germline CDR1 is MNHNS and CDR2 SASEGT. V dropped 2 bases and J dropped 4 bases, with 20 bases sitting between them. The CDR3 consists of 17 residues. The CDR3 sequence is CASSEWFRPGGGETQYF. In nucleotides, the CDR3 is TGTGCCAGCAGTGAATGGTTTCGACCAGGGGGGGGAGAGACCCAGTACTTC.

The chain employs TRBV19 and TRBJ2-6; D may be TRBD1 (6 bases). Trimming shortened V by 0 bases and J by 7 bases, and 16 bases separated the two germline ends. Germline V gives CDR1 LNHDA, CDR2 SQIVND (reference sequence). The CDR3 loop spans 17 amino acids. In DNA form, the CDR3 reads TGTGCCAGTAGTATAGATCTATCGGCAGGGGATGCCAACGTCCTGACTTTC. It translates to CASSIDLSAGDANVLTF.

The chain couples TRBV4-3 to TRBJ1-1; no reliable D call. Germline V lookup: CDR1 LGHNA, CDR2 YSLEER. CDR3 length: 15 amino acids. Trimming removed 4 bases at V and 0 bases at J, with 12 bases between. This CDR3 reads CASSPTFLMNTEAFF. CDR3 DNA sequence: TGCGCCAGCAGCCCGACCTTCCTCATGAACACTGAAGCTTTCTTT.